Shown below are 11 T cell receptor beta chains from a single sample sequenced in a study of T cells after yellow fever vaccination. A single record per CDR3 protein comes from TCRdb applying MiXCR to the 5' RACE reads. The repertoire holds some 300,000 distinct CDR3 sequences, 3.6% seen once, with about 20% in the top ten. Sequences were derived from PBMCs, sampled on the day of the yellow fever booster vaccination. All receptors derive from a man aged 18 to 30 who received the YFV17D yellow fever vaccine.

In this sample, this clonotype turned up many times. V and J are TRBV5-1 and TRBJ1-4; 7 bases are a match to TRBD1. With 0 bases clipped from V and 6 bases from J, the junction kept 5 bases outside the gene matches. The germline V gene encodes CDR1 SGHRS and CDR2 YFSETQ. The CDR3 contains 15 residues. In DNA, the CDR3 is TGCGCCAGCAGCTTGGACAGGGGAAGGGATGAAAAACTGTTTTTT. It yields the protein CASSLDRGRDEKLFF.

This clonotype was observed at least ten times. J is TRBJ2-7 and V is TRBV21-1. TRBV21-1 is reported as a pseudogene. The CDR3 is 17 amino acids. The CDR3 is CASSKEQSGQDPYEQYV. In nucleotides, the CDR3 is TGTGCCAGCAGCAAAGAACAGTCAGGACAGGATCCCTACGAGCAGTACGTC.

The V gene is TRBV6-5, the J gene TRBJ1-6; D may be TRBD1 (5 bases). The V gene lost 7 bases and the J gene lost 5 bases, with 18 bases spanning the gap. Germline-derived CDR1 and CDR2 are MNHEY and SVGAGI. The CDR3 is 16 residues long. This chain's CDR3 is CASNNNPGLNNSPLHF. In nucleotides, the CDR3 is TGTGCCAGCAACAACAATCCGGGACTGAATAATTCACCCCTCCACTTT.

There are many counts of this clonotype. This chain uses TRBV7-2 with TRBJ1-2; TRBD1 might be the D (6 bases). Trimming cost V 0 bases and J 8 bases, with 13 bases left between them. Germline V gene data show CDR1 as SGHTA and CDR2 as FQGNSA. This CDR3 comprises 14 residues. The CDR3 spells CASSLATGAGGYTF. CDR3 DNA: TGTGCCAGCAGCTTAGCTACGGGGGCCGGAGGCTACACCTTC.

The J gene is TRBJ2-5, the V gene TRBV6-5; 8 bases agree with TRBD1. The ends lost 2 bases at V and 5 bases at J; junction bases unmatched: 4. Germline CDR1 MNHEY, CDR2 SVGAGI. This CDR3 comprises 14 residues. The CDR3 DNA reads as TGTGCCAGCAGTTACGGGGACAGGAGGGAGACCCAGTACTTC. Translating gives CASSYGDRRETQYF.

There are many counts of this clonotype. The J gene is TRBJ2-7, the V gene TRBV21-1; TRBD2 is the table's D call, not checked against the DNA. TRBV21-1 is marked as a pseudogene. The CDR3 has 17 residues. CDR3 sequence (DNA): TGTGCCAGCAGCCCAACGACTAGCGGGGGAACAAAGCGATGGCAGTACTTC. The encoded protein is CASSPTTSGGTKRWQYF.

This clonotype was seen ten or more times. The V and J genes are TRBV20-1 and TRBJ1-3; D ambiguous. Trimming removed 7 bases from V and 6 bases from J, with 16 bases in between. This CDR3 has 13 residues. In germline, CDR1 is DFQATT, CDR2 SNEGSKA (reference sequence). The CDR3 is CSVVVLSVNTIYF. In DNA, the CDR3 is TGCAGTGTTGTTGTCTTGAGTGTAAACACCATATATTTT.

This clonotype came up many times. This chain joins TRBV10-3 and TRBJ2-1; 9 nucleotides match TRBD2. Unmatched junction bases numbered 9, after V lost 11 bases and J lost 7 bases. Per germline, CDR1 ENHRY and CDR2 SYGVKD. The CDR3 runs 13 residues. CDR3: CAADNSGGNEQFF. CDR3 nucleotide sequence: TGTGCCGCAGATAATAGCGGGGGTAATGAGCAGTTCTTC.

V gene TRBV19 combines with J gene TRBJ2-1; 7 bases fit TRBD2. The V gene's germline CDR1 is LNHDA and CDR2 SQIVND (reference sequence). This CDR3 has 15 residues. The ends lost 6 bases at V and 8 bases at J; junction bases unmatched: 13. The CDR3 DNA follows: TGTGCCAGTAGGCCCTGGAGCGGGGACTTCGATGAGCAGTTCTTC. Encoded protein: CASRPWSGDFDEQFF.

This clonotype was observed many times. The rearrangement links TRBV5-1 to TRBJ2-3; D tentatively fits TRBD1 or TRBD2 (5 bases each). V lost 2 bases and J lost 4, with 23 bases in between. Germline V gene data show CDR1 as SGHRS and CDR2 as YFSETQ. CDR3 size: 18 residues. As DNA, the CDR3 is TGCGCCAGCAGCTTTCGGTTTCAAGGGACCCCCGTGGCAGATACGCAGTATTTT. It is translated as CASSFRFQGTPVADTQYF.

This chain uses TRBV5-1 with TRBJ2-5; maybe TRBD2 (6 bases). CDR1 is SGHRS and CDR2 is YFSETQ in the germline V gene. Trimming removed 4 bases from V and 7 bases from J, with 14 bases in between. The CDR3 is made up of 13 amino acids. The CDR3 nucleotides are TGCGCCAGCAGCGTAGCGGCCCTGCGGACCCAGTACTTC. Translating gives CASSVAALRTQYF.